Listed below are T cell receptor beta chains from one sample, sequenced in a study of shared clonotypes between healthy human individuals. The repertoire was sequenced with immunoSEQ multiplex PCR; TCRdb's copy has only in-frame clones and lacks some. The table records approximately 530,000 clones, 90% to 97% of them present only once. Sequencing was carried out using naive CD4+ T cells sorted from blood. Receptor source: a woman in her 30s in good health. Both conserved end residues are part of each CDR3. D genes are given only for firm matches. The size entry is marked missing in some rows and otherwise reads once, few, many or a size class.

D: TRBD2; V: TRBV10-3; size: .; J: TRBJ2-3; length: 15; DNA: TGTGCCATCAGTGACCAAAGGACTAGCGGAAATACGCAGTATTTT; CDR3: CAISDQRTSGNTQYF
D: .; V: TRBV11-3; size: .; J: TRBJ1-1; length: 14; DNA: TGTGCCAGCAGCTTATACAGGGCATCCGCTGAAGCTTTCTTT; CDR3: CASSLYRASAEAFF
D: .; V: TRBV7-9; size: .; J: TRBJ2-1; length: 13; DNA: TGTGCCAGCAGCTTAGACGCTACCGATGAGCAGTTCTTC; CDR3: CASSLDATDEQFF
D: .; V: TRBV13; size: .; J: TRBJ2-5; length: 16; DNA: TGTGCCAGCAGCGACCTTTTGAACAATGATCAAGAGACCCAGTACTTC; CDR3: CASSDLLNNDQETQYF
D: TRBD1; V: TRBV5-1; size: .; J: TRBJ1-1; length: 15; DNA: TGCGCCAGCAGCTTGGTGGGACAGGGGTTCACTGAAGCTTTCTTT; CDR3: CASSLVGQGFTEAFF
D: .; V: TRBV7-2; size: .; J: TRBJ2-7; length: 11; DNA: TGTGCCAGCAGCTTAGAATACGAGCAGTACTTC; CDR3: CASSLEYEQYF
D: TRBD2; V: TRBV7-7; size: .; J: TRBJ2-1; length: 18; DNA: TGTGCCAGCAGCTTAAGGGGATTTGGAGTAGGGAGGGACAATGAGCAGTTCTTC; CDR3: CASSLRGFGVGRDNEQFF
D: TRBD2; V: TRBV5-1; size: .; J: TRBJ2-7; length: 16; DNA: TGCGCCAGCAGCCCCCACCCCGGGACTAGCATCTACGAGCAGTACTTC; CDR3: CASSPHPGTSIYEQYF
D: .; V: TRBV29-1; size: .; J: TRBJ2-5; length: 12; DNA: TGCAGCGTTGAGAGACAAACGGGGACCCAGTACTTC; CDR3: CSVERQTGTQYF
D: .; V: TRBV2; size: .; J: TRBJ1-4; length: 13; DNA: TGTGCCAGCATGGTTCAGGTTAATGAAAAACTGTTTTTT; CDR3: CASMVQVNEKLFF
D: TRBD1; V: TRBV4-1; size: .; J: TRBJ2-7; length: 15; DNA: TGCGCCAGCAGCGATCCCGGGACAGCGAAATACGAGCAGTACTTC; CDR3: CASSDPGTAKYEQYF
D: TRBD2; V: TRBV28; size: .; J: TRBJ2-7; length: 14; DNA: TGTGCCAGCAGGGGAGCGGGGGGACACTACGAGCAGTACTTC; CDR3: CASRGAGGHYEQYF
D: .; V: TRBV10-2; size: .; J: TRBJ2-6; length: 17; DNA: TGCGCCAGCAACCCTGCTTCGGGTGGTTCTGGGGCCAACGTCCTGACTTTC; CDR3: CASNPASGGSGANVLTF
D: TRBD2; V: TRBV7-9; size: .; J: TRBJ2-1; length: 13; DNA: TGTGCCAGCAGCGGGACTAGCTACAATGAGCAGTTCTTC; CDR3: CASSGTSYNEQFF
D: .; V: TRBV29-1; size: .; J: TRBJ2-3; length: 14; DNA: TGCAGCGTCCTCCTAGGGGCCAACACAGATACGCAGTATTTT; CDR3: CSVLLGANTDTQYF
D: TRBD2; V: TRBV7-8; size: .; J: TRBJ2-7; length: 18; DNA: TGTGCCAGCAGCTTCTTATTTCCCAAGCCGGGACTAGCCTACGAGCAGTACTTC; CDR3: CASSFLFPKPGLAYEQYF
D: TRBD2; V: TRBV28; size: .; J: TRBJ2-7; length: 22; DNA: TGTGCCAGCAGCTATTTACATACATACTTTAGAATTGTCGGCGGGAGTCCCTACGAGCAGTACTTC; CDR3: CASSYLHTYFRIVGGSPYEQYF
D: TRBD2; V: TRBV7-2; size: .; J: TRBJ2-1; length: 15; DNA: TGTGCCAGCAGCTTAGCACGGGGGGGGACCAATGAGCAGTTCTTC; CDR3: CASSLARGGTNEQFF
D: .; V: TRBV5-1; size: .; J: TRBJ2-7; length: 12; DNA: TGCGCCAGCAAATTTTACGGTTCCGAGCAGTACTTC; CDR3: CASKFYGSEQYF
D: .; V: TRBV4-1; size: few; J: TRBJ2-7; length: 16; DNA: TGCGCCAGCAGCCAAGATCACAGCAGGGTCAACTACGAGCAGTACTTC; CDR3: CASSQDHSRVNYEQYF
D: .; V: TRBV27; size: .; J: TRBJ2-1; length: 12; DNA: TGTGCCAGCGGGTCCGACTACAATGAGCAGTTCTTC; CDR3: CASGSDYNEQFF
D: .; V: TRBV28; size: once; J: TRBJ2-1; length: 15; DNA: TGTGCCAGCAGTTTAATGGGATCTGTCTACAATGAGCAGTTCTTC; CDR3: CASSLMGSVYNEQFF
D: .; V: TRBV19; size: .; J: TRBJ1-5; length: 15; DNA: TGTGCCAGTAGTTATGCGGGACTTGGCAATCAGCCCCAGCATTTT; CDR3: CASSYAGLGNQPQHF
D: TRBD2; V: TRBV27; size: .; J: TRBJ2-7; length: 19; DNA: TGTGCCAGCAGTTTATTACCTACCGGGACTAGCGGGAGGCTCTACGAGCAGTACTTC; CDR3: CASSLLPTGTSGRLYEQYF
D: TRBD2; V: TRBV14; size: .; J: TRBJ2-1; length: 15; DNA: TGTGCCAGCAGCCAAATAGCGGGAAGCTCAGATGAGCAGTTCTTC; CDR3: CASSQIAGSSDEQFF
D: .; V: TRBV18; size: .; J: TRBJ2-1; length: 16; DNA: TGTGCCAGCTCACTCAGGACTCTCAGCTCCTACAATGAGCAGTTCTTC; CDR3: CASSLRTLSSYNEQFF
D: TRBD2; V: TRBV5-1; size: .; J: TRBJ2-3; length: 15; DNA: TGCGCCAGCAGCTTGGGAGCGGGAGGAACAGATACGCAGTATTTT; CDR3: CASSLGAGGTDTQYF
D: .; V: TRBV4-1; size: .; J: TRBJ1-1; length: 19; DNA: TGCGCCAGCAGCCATTCTTCTCCGGGAGGCAGAGGCAGGAACACTGAAGCTTTCTTT; CDR3: CASSHSSPGGRGRNTEAFF
D: TRBD2; V: TRBV5-1; size: .; J: TRBJ2-3; length: 17; DNA: TGCGCCAGCAGCTTGGCGTTAGCGGGAGGCCATCGGGATACGCAGTATTTT; CDR3: CASSLALAGGHRDTQYF
D: .; V: TRBV29-1; size: .; J: TRBJ2-7; length: 14; DNA: TGCAGCGTTGAAGAGAGGGGGACAATGTACGAGCAGTACTTC; CDR3: CSVEERGTMYEQYF
D: .; V: TRBV10-3; size: .; J: TRBJ1-1; length: 15; DNA: TGTGCCATCAGCCCCGGAGTGGCGGGGAACACTGAAGCTTTCTTT; CDR3: CAISPGVAGNTEAFF
D: TRBD1; V: TRBV19; size: .; J: TRBJ1-1; length: 14; DNA: TGTGCCAGTAGTATAAGGGGACAGGGCGCTGAAGCTTTCTTT; CDR3: CASSIRGQGAEAFF
D: .; V: TRBV4-1; size: once; J: TRBJ1-1; length: 16; DNA: TGCGCCAGCAGCCAGAGGGGGATCATTAGAAGGACTGAAGCTTTCTTT; CDR3: CASSQRGIIRRTEAFF
D: .; V: TRBV27; size: .; J: TRBJ2-7; length: 15; DNA: TGTGCCAGCAGTGTAGCCGGGACGAACTCCTACGAGCAGTACTTC; CDR3: CASSVAGTNSYEQYF
D: .; V: TRBV5-4; size: .; J: TRBJ2-5; length: 16; DNA: TGTGCCAGCAGCTTAAGGCAGACCCCGGAGATGGAGACCCAGTACTTC; CDR3: CASSLRQTPEMETQYF
D: .; V: TRBV6-6; size: few; J: TRBJ1-2; length: 15; DNA: TGTGCCAGCAGTTACGCCAACACACACCACTATGGCTACACCTTC; CDR3: CASSYANTHHYGYTF
D: .; V: TRBV5-1; size: .; J: TRBJ1-4; length: 14; DNA: TGCGCCAGCAGCTTGACTGCAACTAATGAAAAACTGTTTTTT; CDR3: CASSLTATNEKLFF
D: TRBD2; V: TRBV13; size: .; J: TRBJ2-3; length: 19; DNA: TGTGCCAGCAGCTTAGGCCGTCTAGCGGGAGCGGGGGGGGCAGATACGCAGTATTTT; CDR3: CASSLGRLAGAGGADTQYF
D: .; V: TRBV28; size: .; J: TRBJ2-3; length: 11; DNA: TGTGCCAGCATGGGGACAGATACGCAGTATTTT; CDR3: CASMGTDTQYF
D: TRBD1; V: TRBV5-1; size: .; J: TRBJ1-4; length: 15; DNA: TGCGCCAGCAGCTGGGGACAGGGCGTTAATGAAAAACTGTTTTTT; CDR3: CASSWGQGVNEKLFF
D: .; V: TRBV18; size: .; J: TRBJ2-1; length: 13; DNA: TGTGCCAGCTCACCGGGACTGCTCAATGAGCAGTTCTTC; CDR3: CASSPGLLNEQFF
D: .; V: TRBV11-1; size: .; J: TRBJ1-4; length: 15; DNA: TGTGCCAGCAGCTTGGCCGGGACTTATAGTGAAAAACTGTTTTTT; CDR3: CASSLAGTYSEKLFF
D: TRBD2; V: TRBV28; size: .; J: TRBJ2-3; length: 18; DNA: TGTGCCAGCACGCCCTTGGGCGGGAGGGTCGGGGGCACAGATACGCAGTATTTT; CDR3: CASTPLGGRVGGTDTQYF
D: TRBD2; V: TRBV29-1; size: .; J: TRBJ2-1; length: 13; DNA: TGCAGCGCAGAGAGCGGGAGAAACAATGAGCAGTTCTTC; CDR3: CSAESGRNNEQFF
D: .; V: TRBV18; size: once; J: TRBJ1-2; length: 15; DNA: TGTGCCAGCTCAGAGACGGGTGTGGGTTTGAGTGGCTACACCTTC; CDR3: CASSETGVGLSGYTF
D: .; V: TRBV5-1; size: once; J: TRBJ2-7; length: 14; DNA: TGCGCCAGCAGCTTGGGCCAGAGCTCCTACGAGCAGTACTTC; CDR3: CASSLGQSSYEQYF
D: .; V: TRBV6-1; size: .; J: TRBJ2-1; length: 14; DNA: TGTGCCAGCGGGCGGGATAGCTCCTACAATGAGCAGTTCTTC; CDR3: CASGRDSSYNEQFF
D: TRBD2; V: TRBV9; size: once; J: TRBJ2-3; length: 16; DNA: TGTGCCAGCAGCAATCGACTAGCGGATATCACAGATACGCAGTATTTT; CDR3: CASSNRLADITDTQYF
D: .; V: TRBV9; size: .; J: TRBJ2-2; length: 15; DNA: TGTGCCAGCAGCGTAGGGCTAGCGTTTACCGGGGAGCTGTTTTTT; CDR3: CASSVGLAFTGELFF
D: TRBD2; V: TRBV2; size: .; J: TRBJ2-2; length: 14; DNA: TGTGCCAGCACGAGACTAGCGGAAACCGGGGAGCTGTTTTTT; CDR3: CASTRLAETGELFF
D: .; V: TRBV28; size: .; J: TRBJ2-6; length: 15; DNA: TGTGCCAGCAGTCCCCGGGTAGGTGGGGCCAACGTCCTGACTTTC; CDR3: CASSPRVGGANVLTF
D: .; V: TRBV13; size: .; J: TRBJ2-7; length: 16; DNA: TGTGCCAGCAGCTTAGTCAGGCCCCTCAACCTCTACGAGCAGTACTTC; CDR3: CASSLVRPLNLYEQYF
D: TRBD1; V: TRBV28; size: .; J: TRBJ1-2; length: 13; DNA: TGTGCCAGCAGTCAGGGGGGTAACTATGGCTACACCTTC; CDR3: CASSQGGNYGYTF